These T cell receptor beta chains were read from a single sample in a study of technical replicates of blood from several donors. Method: immunoSEQ multiplex PCR; TCRdb's copy keeps in-frame clones and lacks some. The sample has about 66,000 clones, roughly 92% seen once. Material: T cells isolated from PBMCs. These receptors all come from a human donor in good health. CDR3s include the opening cysteine and the closing phenylalanine or tryptophan. D genes are given only for firm matches. Where a row states a size, it is once, few, many or the class of an expanded clone; other rows omit it.

clone_size	v_call	j_call	d_call	cdr3_nt	cdr3_aa
.	TRBV10-3	TRBJ1-4	.	TGTGCCACCAGAGAAGGGGTAGTGGGTGAAAAACTGTTTTTT	CATREGVVGEKLFF
.	TRBV6-5	TRBJ1-1	TRBD1	TGTGCCAGCAGTTACTCAGGACAGGGGTTAACTGAAGCTTTCTTT	CASSYSGQGLTEAFF
.	TRBV9	TRBJ2-3	TRBD2	TGTGCCAGCAGCCCCCCCATTGGGTTGCCGGGACTAGCGGGAGATACGCAGTATTTT	CASSPPIGLPGLAGDTQYF
.	TRBV9	TRBJ2-1	TRBD2	TGTGCCAGCAGCGTAATAGCGGGCCCCTACAATGAGCAGTTCTTC	CASSVIAGPYNEQFF
once	TRBV9	TRBJ2-7	TRBD2	TGTGCCAGCAGCGTGGGATCGGGGGGAAGGTACGAGCAGTACTTC	CASSVGSGGRYEQYF
.	TRBV9	TRBJ2-2	.	TGTGCCAGCAGCTACATTTCCATGGGGGAGCTGTTTTTT	CASSYISMGELFF
.	TRBV7-6	TRBJ2-7	.	TGTGCCAGCAGCCCAAACACTAACTACGAGCAGTACTTC	CASSPNTNYEQYF
.	TRBV28	TRBJ1-5	TRBD1	TGTGCCCATGAGAGTACAGGGGGCTTCGGGACCCAGCATTTT	CAHESTGGFGTQHF
.	TRBV15	TRBJ2-5	.	TGTGCCACCAGCAGAGTTAGGACAAAAGAAGAGACCCAGTACTTC	CATSRVRTKEETQYF
once	TRBV7-9	TRBJ2-7	.	TGTGCCAGCAGCTTCGGTCAGGGGAAAAACGAGCAGTACTTC	CASSFGQGKNEQYF
.	TRBV19	TRBJ2-7	.	TGTGCCAGTAGGACAGGAATGGGAATGGGCCACGAGCAGTACTTC	CASRTGMGMGHEQYF
.	TRBV4-1	TRBJ2-7	TRBD1	TGCGCCAGCAGCCTAAGGACAGGGGACCCCTACGAGCAGTACTTC	CASSLRTGDPYEQYF
.	TRBV19	TRBJ2-1	TRBD2	TGTGCCAGTAGTATTACTAGCGGTCCCTTTTTTGAGCAGTTCTTC	CASSITSGPFFEQFF
.	TRBV7-9	TRBJ2-7	TRBD2	TGTGCCAGCAGCGCAACGAGGACTAGCGGTAAGAGCTCCTACGAGCAGTACTTC	CASSATRTSGKSSYEQYF
.	TRBV6-5	TRBJ2-1	.	TGTGCCAGCAGTTTAAGCCCCTCCCCTTACAATGAGCAGTTCTTC	CASSLSPSPYNEQFF
.	TRBV5-1	TRBJ2-1	TRBD2	TGCGCCAGCAGCTGGCTTGGAGCGGGGTCCTACAATGAGCAGTTCTTC	CASSWLGAGSYNEQFF
.	TRBV10-3	TRBJ2-1	TRBD2	TGTGCCATCACCCCGGGGCCTAGCGGGAATGAGCAGTTCTTC	CAITPGPSGNEQFF
.	TRBV5-1	TRBJ2-7	.	TGCGCCAGCAGCCCGGAGGGAGCGAGTGCCTACGAGCAGTACTTC	CASSPEGASAYEQYF
.	TRBV19	TRBJ2-2	TRBD2	TGTGCCAGCAAATGGACTAGCGGGAATCTGGGGGAGCTGTTTTTT	CASKWTSGNLGELFF
.	TRBV29-1	TRBJ2-1	.	TGCAGCGCTTCAACAGTCAACCACGCAAATGAGCAGTTCTTC	CSASTVNHANEQFF
.	TRBV11-2	TRBJ1-2	.	TGTGCCAGCAGCTTGGCGGCCGGAGATGGCTACACCTTC	CASSLAAGDGYTF
once	TRBV4-3	TRBJ2-3	.	TGCGCCAGCAGCCAAGAGCAGGGACTCACAGATACGCAGTATTTT	CASSQEQGLTDTQYF
once	TRBV6-1	TRBJ2-5	TRBD2	TGTGCCAGCAGTGACGGGACTAGCTTTGAGACCCAGTACTTC	CASSDGTSFETQYF
once	TRBV4-3	TRBJ1-5	.	TGCGCCAGCAGCCAAGATCCAGATCAGCCCCAGCATTTT	CASSQDPDQPQHF
.	TRBV9	TRBJ2-1	TRBD1	TGTGCCAGCACCCTCGGGGACAGGGAGTACAATGAGCAGTTCTTC	CASTLGDREYNEQFF
.	TRBV28	TRBJ1-3	.	TGTGCCAGCAGTTTGAGTGCGGGGGTTGGAAACACCATATATTTT	CASSLSAGVGNTIYF
.	TRBV5-5	TRBJ2-7	.	TGTGCCAGCAGCTGGACTCTGGGCTCCTACGAGCAGTACTTC	CASSWTLGSYEQYF
.	TRBV28	TRBJ1-4	.	TGTGCCAGCAGATCTCTGAGGGAGAGTTTATTGAGTGAAAAACTGTTTTTT	CASRSLRESLLSEKLFF
.	TRBV11-2	TRBJ2-7	TRBD2	TGTGCCAGCAGCTTAACGGGGGGGAGCTCCTACGAGCAGTACTTC	CASSLTGGSSYEQYF
.	TRBV7-3	TRBJ2-1	TRBD2	TGTGCCAGCAGCATAGCGGGCCTTGGGAATGAGCAGTTCTTC	CASSIAGLGNEQFF
.	TRBV2	TRBJ2-7	.	TGTGCCAGCAGTGAAGCCAGCGTCTCCTACGAGCAGTACTTC	CASSEASVSYEQYF